A single sample gave rise to the 16 T cell receptor beta chains below, sequenced in a study of prognosis after radiotherapy for stage I lung cancer. Researchers used two-round multiplex PCR to amplify TCR beta CDR3 starting from genomic DNA. It was primers specific to each TRBV and TRBJ gene that first-round PCR used. TCRdb re-called the multiplex PCR reads with MiXCR, one entry per CDR3 protein. Of 15,000 or so distinct CDR3 sequences listed, roughly 30% are singletons. Sequenced material: PBMCs, taken before or after stereotactic body radiation therapy (not recorded which). These receptors were collected from a donor at least 50 years old with non-small cell lung cancer.

At least ten counts were recorded for this clonotype. The chain couples TRBV20-1 to TRBJ2-3; 7 bases are shared with TRBD1. The trim removed 5 bases at V and 0 bases at J, leaving 2 bases unmatched. CDR3 length: 13 amino acids. Looked up from germline, CDR1 is DFQATT and CDR2 is SNEGSKA (reference sequence). This CDR3 reads CSAPQGSTDTQYF. The CDR3 bases are TGCAGTGCTCCACAGGGGAGCACAGATACGCAGTATTTT.

The sample holds many counts of this clonotype. This chain links TRBV20-1 with TRBJ1-1, with D tentatively TRBD1 (5 bases). This CDR3 has 12 residues. The germline V gene encodes CDR1 DFQATT and CDR2 SNEGSKA (reference sequence). V lost 3 bases, J lost 11 bases, and 16 bases lay in between. The CDR3 reads CSAREGREVAFF. In DNA form, the CDR3 reads TGCAGTGCTAGGGAGGGCAGGGAGGTTGCTTTCTTT.

This clonotype is termed medium-sized (0.01 to 0.1%). V is TRBV7-2 and J is TRBJ2-1, with 10 bases lining up with TRBD2. CDR3 length: 16 amino acids. CDR1 and CDR2 from the germline V gene are SGHTA and FQGNSA. V was pared by 5 bases and J by 0 bases, with 4 bases of the junction left unmatched. This CDR3 reads CASSPPSGSSYNEQFF. Written as DNA, the CDR3 is TGTGCCAGCAGCCCCCCTAGCGGGAGCTCCTACAATGAGCAGTTCTTC.

To note about this clonotype: A far larger clone is only one base removed, so a read error is likely. The rearrangement uses TRBV6-5 and TRBJ2-2; TRBD2 matches 9 bases. The CDR3 is 15 amino acids. Germline V gene sequence: CDR1 MNHEY, CDR2 SVGAGI. Here the CDR3 reads CASSLAGVVTGELLF. CDR3 DNA sequence: TGTGCCAGCAGTTTAGCGGGAGTGGTAACCGGGGAGCTGCTTTTT.

This clonotype was seen ten or more times. The V and J genes are TRBV27 and TRBJ2-1; D not resolved. With 5 bases removed from V and 0 bases from J, the gap between germline ends came to 11 bases. CDR1 and CDR2 (germline): MNHEY, SMNVEV (reference sequence). This CDR3 has 15 amino acids. The CDR3 nucleotides read TGTGCCAGCAGTGGAAGCGAGAGCTCCTACAATGAGCAGTTCTTC. Translating gives CASSGSESSYNEQFF.

As for this clonotype: Mismatch with germline at one junction end may stem from a read error. V and J are TRBV25-1 and TRBJ2-1; TRBD1 matches 8 bases. This CDR3 contains 15 residues. Per the germline V gene, CDR1 is MGHDK and CDR2 is SYGVNS. The CDR3 region is CASSEPGQEVNEQLF. As DNA, the CDR3 is TGTGCCAGCAGTGAGCCGGGACAGGAAGTGAATGAGCAGTTATTC.

On this clonotype itself: One end of the junction does not line up with germline, which may come from a read error. This chain connects TRBV24-1 to TRBJ2-2, with TRBD2 matching over 7 bases. The CDR3 is 17 residues long. From germline, CDR1 is KGHDR and CDR2 SFDVKD. CDR3 loop: CAASDPAGERGPRELFF. In DNA form, the CDR3 reads TGTGCCGCCAGTGACCCGGCGGGGGAGCGGGGCCCACGGGAGCTGTTTTTT.

In this sample, this clonotype turned up many times. V usage is TRBV6-5 and J usage is TRBJ2-7; 9 bases match TRBD2. The CDR3 contains 18 residues. Germline CDR1 and CDR2: MNHEY and SVGAGI. V shed 0 bases and J 3 bases; nucleotides not matched to a gene: 12. Here the CDR3 DNA reads TGTGCCAGCAGTTACTCGATAAACTGGCCTAGCGGGGTCTACGAGCAGTACTTC. This sequence encodes CASSYSINWPSGVYEQYF.

V and J are TRBV30 and TRBJ2-3; D possibly corresponds to TRBD2 (5 bases). In germline, CDR1 is GTSNPN, CDR2 SVGIG (reference sequence). V was shortened by 1 base and J by 3 bases, with 11 bases between the two germline ends. This CDR3 spans 14 amino acids. The DNA of the CDR3 is TGTGCCTGGAGTGGGCGGACTGGAACAGATACGCAGTATTTT. Its translation is CAWSGRTGTDTQYF.

A word on this clonotype: Germline is not matched at one junction end, which may reflect a read error. The J gene is TRBJ1-1, the V gene TRBV6-1, with D possibly being TRBD1 (6 bases). The germline CDR1 and CDR2 sequences are MNHNS and SASEGT. This CDR3 region has 9 residues. The CDR3 DNA is TGTGCCAGCAGAAAGGGGGAGGGGTTT. Translation gives CASRKGEGF.

This clonotype showed up many times. This sequence joins TRBV29-1 and TRBJ1-2; no clear D. This CDR3 comprises 11 residues. Trimming took 2 bases from V and 8 from J, leaving 9 bases between them. Germline CDR1 and CDR2: SQVTM and ANQGSEA. The CDR3 DNA reads as TGCAGCGTTGAACACGGGGTCGGCTACACCTTC. Its translation: CSVEHGVGYTF.

This clonotype was counted a single time. V usage is TRBV10-2 and J usage is TRBJ2-3; D remains unclear. Germline CDR1 reads WSHSY; CDR2 reads SAAADI. There are 17 residues in the CDR3. With 0 bases removed from V and 4 bases from J, the gap between germline ends came to 17 bases. The CDR3 region has the DNA TGCGCCAGCAGTGAGTCAATAGTGCGTCCTGGCCCAGATACGCAGTATTTT. Its translation: CASSESIVRPGPDTQYF.

This clonotype was observed many times. V gene TRBV4-1 combines with J gene TRBJ2-7, with D possibly matching TRBD1 (7 bases). This CDR3 has 14 amino acids. Trimming took 2 bases from V and 6 from J, leaving 14 bases between them. CDR1 and CDR2 from the germline V gene are MGHRA and YSYEKL. The CDR3 nucleotides are TGCGCCAGCAGCCAATTTACAGGGGAGGTCGAGCAGTACTTC. Its protein is CASSQFTGEVEQYF.

This clonotype was observed many times. This sequence joins TRBV9 and TRBJ2-1; TRBD2 matches 9 bases. Germline CDR1 is SGDLS and CDR2 is YYNGEE. The CDR3 contains 16 residues. The trim removed 1 base at V and 4 bases at J, leaving 6 bases unmatched. In nucleotides, the CDR3 is TGTGCCAGCAGCGTATCAGGACTAGCGAAATACAATGAGCAGTTCTTC. This codes for CASSVSGLAKYNEQFF.

By sample fraction, this clonotype is medium-sized (0.01 to 0.1%). The chain carries TRBV28 and TRBJ1-6; D perhaps matches TRBD1 (6 bases). V lost 5 bases and J 0 bases, leaving 17 bases between the germline ends. The germline gives CDR1 MDHEN, CDR2 SYDVKM. This CDR3 contains 18 residues. For the CDR3, the DNA is TGTGCCAGCAGTCTCAAGGGGGTGCTTCCCTCCTATAATTCACCCCTCCACTTT. Encoded protein: CASSLKGVLPSYNSPLHF.

On this clonotype itself: A far larger clone is only one base removed, so a read error is likely. The gene calls are TRBV7-2 and TRBJ2-2; TRBD2 agrees at 13 bases. CDR3 length equals 17 residues. Trimming cost V 1 base and J 5 bases; bases outside gene matches: 4. Germline values: CDR1 SGHTA, CDR2 FQGNSA. The CDR3, as DNA: TGTGCCAGCAGCTTAGTCGGACTAGCGGGAGCAACCGGGGAGCTGTTTTTT. This encodes CASSLVGLAGATGELFF.